The source of this T cell receptor beta chain is a study of blood T cell repertoires in COVID-19. Living in about two dozen US areas, the participants were between roughly 18 and 95 years of age. Donors were grouped by their self-reported clinical history. Cohort 3 donors were reported recovered after two negative PCRs, clearance, or symptom resolution. Using immunoSEQ multiplex PCR, the repertoire was profiled, and TCRdb retains in-frame clones only, with some absent. The table shows 150,000 to 200,000 clones, with roughly 85% occurring only once. The CDR3 totals 13 residues. The V gene lost 2 bases and the J gene lost 7 bases, with 11 bases spanning the gap. CDR1 and CDR2 (germline): LGHDT, YNNKEL (reference sequence).

The specimen sequenced was PBMCs or T cells enriched from blood (not recorded which). This TCR was sampled from a woman between 18 and 29 years old who had recovered from COVID-19. The V call is TRBV3-1 (or the pseudogene TRBV3-2), the J call TRBJ1-2; D ambiguous. The CDR3 sequence is CASSQMRAAGYTF. The DNA of the CDR3 is TGTGCCAGCAGCCAAATGAGGGCCGCTGGCTACACCTTC.